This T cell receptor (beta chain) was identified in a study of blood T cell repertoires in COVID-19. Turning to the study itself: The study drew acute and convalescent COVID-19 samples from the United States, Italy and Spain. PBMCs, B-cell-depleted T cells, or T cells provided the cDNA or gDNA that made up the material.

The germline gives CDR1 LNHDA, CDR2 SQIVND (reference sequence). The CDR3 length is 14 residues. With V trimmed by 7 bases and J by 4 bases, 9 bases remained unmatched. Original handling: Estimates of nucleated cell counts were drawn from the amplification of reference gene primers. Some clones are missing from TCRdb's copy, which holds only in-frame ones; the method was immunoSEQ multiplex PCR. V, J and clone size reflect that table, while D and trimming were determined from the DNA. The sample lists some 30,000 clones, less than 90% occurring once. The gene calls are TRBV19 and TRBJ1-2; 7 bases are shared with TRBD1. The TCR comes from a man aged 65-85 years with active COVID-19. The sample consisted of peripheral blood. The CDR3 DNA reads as TGTGCCAGTAAAGGCGACGCAGGGGGCTATGGCTACACCTTC. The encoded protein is CASKGDAGGYGYTF. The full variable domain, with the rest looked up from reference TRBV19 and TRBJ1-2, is DGGITQSPKYLFRKEGQNVTLSCEQNLNHDAMYWYRQDPGQGLRLIYYSQIVNDFQKGDIAEGYSVSREKKESFPLTVTSAQKNPTAFYLCASKGDAGGYGYTFGSGTRLTVV.